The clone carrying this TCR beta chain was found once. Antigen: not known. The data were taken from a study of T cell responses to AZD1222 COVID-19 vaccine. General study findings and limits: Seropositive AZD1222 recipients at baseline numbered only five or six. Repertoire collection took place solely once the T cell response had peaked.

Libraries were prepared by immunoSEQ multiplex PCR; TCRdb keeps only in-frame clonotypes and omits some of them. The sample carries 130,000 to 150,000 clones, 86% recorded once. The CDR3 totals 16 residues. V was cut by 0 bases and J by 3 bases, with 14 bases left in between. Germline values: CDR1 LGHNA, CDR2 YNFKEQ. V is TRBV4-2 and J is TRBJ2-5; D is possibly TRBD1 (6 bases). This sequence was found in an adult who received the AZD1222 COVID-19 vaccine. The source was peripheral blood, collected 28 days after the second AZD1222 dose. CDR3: CASSQDPGVDKETQYF. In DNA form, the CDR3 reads TGTGCCAGCAGCCAAGATCCAGGGGTGGATAAAGAGACCCAGTACTTC.